These 28 T cell receptor beta chains originate from one sample sequenced in a study of identical twins. TCRdb passed the 5' RACE reads through MiXCR, listing each CDR3 protein once. The sample lists just over 500,000 distinct CDR3 sequences, around 20% seen once, with about 0.99% in the top ten. These data were also reused for a study on T cells expressing NK-cell markers.

Source material: CD4+ T cells sorted from blood. These receptors came from a woman aged 18-29 years in good health.

The J gene is TRBJ2-5, the V gene TRBV20-1; TRBD1 is a possible D gene (5 bases). The V gene lost 3 bases and the J gene lost 4 bases, with 15 bases spanning the gap. Germline V gene sequence: CDR1 DFQATT, CDR2 SNEGSKA (reference sequence). The CDR3 is made up of 14 amino acids. The CDR3 sequence: CSASLRGRVETQYF. Here the CDR3 DNA reads TGCAGTGCTAGTCTCAGAGGCAGGGTAGAGACCCAGTACTTC.

The chain combines TRBV20-1 with TRBJ2-2; the match to TRBD2 covers 9 bases. Trimming removed 2 bases from V and 5 bases from J; junction bases left unmatched: 9. CDR1 and CDR2 (germline): DFQATT, SNEGSKA (reference sequence). The CDR3 has 16 amino acids. The CDR3 here is CSARQFSGSGTGELFF. In DNA form, the CDR3 reads TGCAGTGCTAGACAGTTTAGCGGGAGCGGGACCGGGGAGCTGTTTTTT.

This clonotype was seen a few times. The chain couples TRBV19 to TRBJ2-1; 9 bases agree with TRBD2. This CDR3 contains 15 residues. V dropped 6 bases and J dropped 6; count of bases not matched to a gene: 9. Looked up from germline, CDR1 is LNHDA and CDR2 is SQIVND (reference sequence). The CDR3 spells CASRISGRVFNEQFF. The CDR3 coding sequence is TGTGCCAGTAGAATTAGCGGGAGAGTCTTCAATGAGCAGTTCTTC.

The CDR3 here is CASSPFSGGNEQFF. The CDR3 DNA reads TGTGCCAGCAGCCCCTTTTCGGGAGGGAATGAGCAGTTCTTC. The chain has TRBV7-6 and TRBJ2-1; 8 bases align to TRBD2. The V and J ends lost 5 bases and 7 bases, in that order; junction bases with no gene match: 7. Germline lookup yields CDR1 SGHVS and CDR2 FNYEAQ. The CDR3 has 14 amino acids.

This clonotype was detected only a few times. This chain uses TRBV9 with TRBJ2-7; D gene ambiguous. CDR1 is SGDLS and CDR2 is YYNGEE in the germline V gene. CDR3 length: 12 residues. Trimming stripped 7 bases from V and 1 base from J, with 9 bases between. CDR3 nucleotides: TGTGCCAGCTCCCACGGGTCCTACGAGCAGTACTTC. This sequence encodes CASSHGSYEQYF.

This chain uses TRBV20-1 with TRBJ1-1; D uncertain. The CDR3 is 12 residues long. V lost 2 bases and J 5 bases, leaving 9 bases between the germline ends. The germline V gene encodes CDR1 DFQATT and CDR2 SNEGSKA (reference sequence). CDR3 in amino acids: CSARYEETEAFF. The CDR3 DNA reads TGCAGTGCTAGATACGAGGAGACTGAAGCTTTCTTT.

This clonotype was counted between two and nine times. V usage is TRBV20-1 and J usage is TRBJ2-1, with TRBD2 as a possible D gene (5 bases). The germline V gene encodes CDR1 DFQATT and CDR2 SNEGSKA (reference sequence). The CDR3 is made up of 14 amino acids. Trimming removed 3 bases from V and 6 bases from J, with 15 bases in between. DNA of the CDR3: TGCAGTGCTAGTAGCGTTTGGAGAGGCAATGAGCAGTTCTTC. The encoded protein is CSASSVWRGNEQFF.

The sample holds a few counts of this clonotype. The chain combines TRBV20-1 with TRBJ2-1; 9 bases are shared with TRBD1. In germline, CDR1 is DFQATT, CDR2 SNEGSKA (reference sequence). V shed 4 bases, J shed 9 bases, and the junction held 7 bases outside the gene matches. This CDR3 spans 13 amino acids. CDR3 residues: CSANRGTGSEQFF. In nucleotides, the CDR3 is TGCAGTGCTAACCGGGGGACAGGGAGTGAGCAGTTCTTC.

There are a few counts of this clonotype. The V and J genes are TRBV7-9 and TRBJ1-1, with D perhaps matching TRBD1 (5 bases). The V gene lost 6 bases and the J gene lost 3 bases, with 11 bases spanning the gap. The CDR3 length is 13 residues. Germline CDR1 SEHNR, CDR2 FQNEAQ (reference sequence). The CDR3 DNA is TGTGCCAGCAGTCTCTGGGGCGACACTGAAGCTTTCTTT. Translating gives CASSLWGDTEAFF.

The chain is built from TRBV20-1 and TRBJ2-1; TRBD1 matches at 9 bases. Germline V gives CDR1 DFQATT, CDR2 SNEGSKA (reference sequence). V was pared by 4 bases and J by 4 bases, with 5 bases of the junction left unmatched. CDR3 length: 14 amino acids. Here the CDR3 DNA reads TGCAGTGCTATGGGACAGGGACGGTACAATGAGCAGTTCTTC. This sequence encodes CSAMGQGRYNEQFF.

The CDR3 nucleotides are TGTGCCAGCAGTGATAGGGGTGGGGATACGCAGTATTTT. Translation gives CASSDRGGDTQYF. The chain has TRBV6-1 and TRBJ2-3, with TRBD1 as a possible D gene (5 bases). The CDR3 spans 13 residues. Trimming cost V 3 bases and J 6 bases, with 10 bases left between them. The V gene's germline CDR1 is MNHNS and CDR2 SASEGT.

This clonotype was observed at least ten times. V gene TRBV6-6 combines with J gene TRBJ1-2; D not resolved. The V end was cut by 7 bases, the J end by 2 bases, with 11 bases between. CDR1 and CDR2 from the germline V gene are MNHNY and SVGAGI (reference sequence). The CDR3 spans 13 residues. CDR3 coding DNA: TGTGCCAGCATTTTACACCGGAACTATGGCTACACCTTC. This sequence encodes CASILHRNYGYTF.

V gene TRBV28 combines with J gene TRBJ2-1; D unclear. Germline V gene sequence: CDR1 MDHEN, CDR2 SYDVKM. Deletions cut 5 bases from V and 9 bases from J, with 8 bases between. This CDR3 spans 11 amino acids. The DNA for the CDR3 is TGTGCCAGCAGTGAGCCTTTTGAGCAGTTCTTC. The encoded protein is CASSEPFEQFF.

The chain recombines TRBV29-1 with TRBJ2-1; 9 nucleotides agree with TRBD2. The CDR3 runs to 17 residues. The V gene end was trimmed by 4 bases and the J gene end by 0 bases; junction bases not matched to a gene: 10. Germline assignment: CDR1 SQVTM and CDR2 ANQGSEA. The CDR3 DNA follows: TGCAGCGTTGCGGCGGGAGGGCTCATGAGCTCCTACAATGAGCAGTTCTTC. Encoded protein: CSVAAGGLMSSYNEQFF.

This clonotype was counted only a few times. This chain joins TRBV5-1 and TRBJ2-5; 9 positions match TRBD1. J gave up 2 bases and V 4 bases, and 3 bases lay outside the gene matches. CDR3 size: 14 residues. Germline-derived CDR1 and CDR2 are SGHRS and YFSETQ. Written as DNA, the CDR3 is TGCGCCAGCAGCGCCGGGACAGGGCAAGAGACCCAGTACTTC. Translating gives CASSAGTGQETQYF.

The rearrangement joins TRBV5-1 to TRBJ1-1; TRBD1 matches 7 bases. The germline CDR1 and CDR2 sequences are SGHRS and YFSETQ. Losses at the gene ends were 4 bases for V and 7 bases for J; bases not matched to a gene: 13. This CDR3 is 15 amino acids long. CDR3 in amino acids: CASSEGPTGEGEAFF. The CDR3 DNA sequence: TGCGCCAGCAGCGAGGGGCCCACAGGGGAGGGTGAAGCTTTCTTT.

As to this clonotype: Compared with germline, one end of the junction differs, possibly owing to a read error. This rearrangement joins TRBV6-5 to TRBJ2-1; D may be TRBD1 or TRBD2 (5 bases each). Germline CDR1 MNHEY, CDR2 SVGAGI. The CDR3 totals 11 residues. The CDR3 loop is CSSSYGAKQFF. The CDR3 nucleotides read TGTTCCAGCAGTTACGGGGCGAAGCAGTTCTTC.

This clonotype was seen many times. The chain employs TRBV10-3 and TRBJ1-1; D is possibly TRBD1 (5 bases). The CDR3 spans 15 residues. V was clipped by 6 bases and J by 1 base, with 15 bases between them. Germline values: CDR1 ENHRY, CDR2 SYGVKD. The CDR3 DNA follows: TGTGCCATCAGAGGGGCCCAGACGCGGAACACTGAAGCTTTCTTT. Its protein product is CAIRGAQTRNTEAFF.

The CDR3: CATSRITGESPLHF. CDR3 nucleotide sequence: TGTGCCACCAGCAGAATAACAGGTGAATCACCCCTCCACTTT. J is TRBJ1-6 and V is TRBV15; maybe TRBD1 (5 bases). Trimming took 2 bases from V and 10 from J, leaving 12 bases between them. Germline V CDR1 and CDR2: LNHNV, YYDKDF (reference sequence). This CDR3 is built from 14 residues. The entire variable domain, with the rest obtained from reference TRBV15 and TRBJ1-6, is as follows: DAMVIQNPRYQVTQFGKPVTLSCSQTLNHNVMYWYQQKSSQAPKLLFHYYDKDFNNEADTPDNFQSRRPNTSFCFLDIRSPGLGDTAMYLCATSRITGESPLHFGNGTRLTVT.

There are a few counts of this clonotype. This chain links TRBV19 with TRBJ1-1; no definite D call. This CDR3 is 14 amino acids long. The germline gives CDR1 LNHDA, CDR2 SQIVND (reference sequence). V lost 4 bases and J lost 0, with 9 bases in between. CDR3 region: CASSRGYLNTEAFF. CDR3 sequence (DNA): TGTGCCAGTAGTAGGGGTTACCTGAACACTGAAGCTTTCTTT.

This clonotype has only a few counts. The chain combines TRBV12-3 or TRBV12-4 with TRBJ1-2; the match to TRBD1 covers 8 bases. This CDR3 has 13 amino acids. The V and J ends lost 8 bases and 2 bases, in that order; junction bases with no gene match: 4. This CDR3 is CASGWTGNYGYTF. As DNA, the CDR3 is TGTGCCAGCGGGTGGACAGGGAACTATGGCTACACCTTC.

J is TRBJ2-7 and V is TRBV5-1; 9 nucleotides align to TRBD2. CDR3 length: 17 amino acids. CDR1 is SGHRS, CDR2 YFSETQ, per germline. With V trimmed by 3 bases and J by 5 bases, 15 bases remained unmatched. CDR3 in amino acids: CASSSAPTGLAIHEQYF. The CDR3 DNA is TGCGCCAGCAGCTCGGCTCCTACGGGACTAGCTATACACGAGCAGTACTTC.

This clonotype was seen more than once but under ten times. The chain joins TRBV20-1 to TRBJ2-7; the D gene could be TRBD1 or TRBD2 (7 bases each). The V end was cut by 6 bases, the J end by 1 base, with 13 bases between. The CDR3 covers 13 residues. Germline CDR1 and CDR2: DFQATT and SNEGSKA (reference sequence). DNA for the CDR3: TGCAGTGCCAGCGGGACAGTGTCCTACGAGCAGTACTTC. Translating gives CSASGTVSYEQYF.

The V gene is TRBV20-1, the J gene TRBJ2-7; 8 bases map to TRBD1. The CDR3 is 14 residues long. Looked up from germline, CDR1 is DFQATT and CDR2 is SNEGSKA (reference sequence). The V gene end was trimmed by 4 bases and the J gene end by 2 bases; junction bases not matched to a gene: 7. In DNA, the CDR3 is TGCAGTGCTAAGAGAGACAGGGGCCCCTACGAGCAGTACTTC. Translating gives CSAKRDRGPYEQYF.

The rearrangement links TRBV11-2 to TRBJ2-3; D ambiguous. Trimming shortened V by 5 bases and J by 0 bases, and 12 bases separated the two germline ends. The CDR3 consists of 15 residues. The V gene's germline CDR1 is SGHAT and CDR2 FQNNGV. As DNA, the CDR3 is TGTGCCAGCAGCCGTACCCTTACTAGCACAGATACGCAGTATTTT. Protein sequence: CASSRTLTSTDTQYF.

This clonotype was counted between two and nine times. The chain recombines TRBV6-5 with TRBJ1-1; 8 bases fit TRBD1. V gave up 2 bases and J gave up 5 bases; unmatched junction bases: 7. The germline V gene encodes CDR1 MNHEY and CDR2 SVGAGI. This CDR3 has 15 amino acids. CDR3 region: CASSYTGQGKTEAFF. The DNA for the CDR3 is TGTGCCAGCAGTTACACAGGACAGGGAAAAACTGAAGCTTTCTTT.

This clonotype appeared a few times. This rearrangement joins TRBV6-2 or TRBV6-3 to TRBJ2-1; TRBD1 or TRBD2 may be the D gene (5 bases each). The CDR3 runs to 11 residues. Trimming shortened V by 6 bases and J by 12 bases, and 12 bases separated the two germline ends. Germline values: CDR1 MNHEY, CDR2 SVGEGT. The CDR3 reads CASRDPGTQFF. In nucleotides, the CDR3 is TGTGCCAGCAGAGACCCCGGGACGCAGTTCTTC.

This clonotype occurred a few times. This sequence joins TRBV20-1 and TRBJ2-7; 9 bases align to TRBD2. The CDR3 has 15 residues. V lost 0 bases to trimming and J lost 5 bases; unmatched junction nucleotides: 8. Per germline, CDR1 DFQATT and CDR2 SNEGSKA (reference sequence). CDR3 bases: TGCAGTGCTAGAGAGGAAGCGGGAGGAGGAAACGAGCAGTACTTC. Encoded protein: CSAREEAGGGNEQYF.